The rows below give T cell receptor beta chains drawn from one sample of a study of shared clonotypes between healthy human individuals. Only in-frame clones appear in the TCRdb table, and some are missing; sequencing was by immunoSEQ multiplex PCR. The sample lists fewer than 1.6 million clones; around 98.5% were seen once. The sample comprised naive CD4+ T cells sorted from blood. These receptors came from a man aged 25 to 40 in good health. Both conserved end residues are part of each CDR3. D genes are given only for firm matches. Size values are once, few and many counts, or a class for expanded clones, and some rows have none.

CDR3 length	J gene	clone size	V gene	D gene	CDR3 DNA	CDR3 protein
15	TRBJ2-3	.	TRBV10-3	TRBD1	TGTGCCATCAGTGGTACCGGGACAGCTACAGATACGCAGTATTTT	CAISGTGTATDTQYF
15	TRBJ2-3	.	TRBV30	TRBD2	TGTGCCTGGAGTGTCCTGGCGGGAGGCCCAGATACGCAGTATTTT	CAWSVLAGGPDTQYF
15	TRBJ2-5	once	TRBV29-1	TRBD2	TGCAGCGTGGAGGGACTAGCGGGACCACAAGAGACCCAGTACTTC	CSVEGLAGPQETQYF
15	TRBJ1-2	.	TRBV19	.	TGTGCCAGTATTTCAACAGCCGGAGTTAACTATGGCTACACCTTC	CASISTAGVNYGYTF
17	TRBJ2-1	.	TRBV5-1	TRBD2	TGCGCCAGCAGCGCTAAAACCGGGACTAGCGGGGCCAATGAGCAGTTCTTC	CASSAKTGTSGANEQFF
17	TRBJ2-1	.	TRBV10-1	TRBD2	TGCGCCAGCAGCAGAGCGAGTCTAGCGGGTGGCAACAATGAGCAGTTCTTC	CASSRASLAGGNNEQFF
15	TRBJ1-5	.	TRBV7-9	.	TGTGCCAGCAGCCCGGGGTCCGGGTCCGATCAGCCCCAGCATTTT	CASSPGSGSDQPQHF
14	TRBJ2-4	.	TRBV5-1	.	TGCGCCAGCAGCTTCGGAAATCGGGGGAACATTCAGTACTTC	CASSFGNRGNIQYF
16	TRBJ2-1	.	TRBV6-1	TRBD2	TGTGCCAGCAGTGACTTTAGCGGGAGGGCCTACAATGAGCAGTTCTTC	CASSDFSGRAYNEQFF
15	TRBJ2-5	.	TRBV9	.	TGTGCCAGCAGCCCCGATAGCTGGCCCGGGGAGACCCAGTACTTC	CASSPDSWPGETQYF
15	TRBJ1-5	once	TRBV5-1	TRBD1	TGCGCCAGCAGCTACGCGACAGGGGACAATCAGCCCCAGCATTTT	CASSYATGDNQPQHF